This entry lists 15 T cell receptor beta chains sequenced from one sample in a study of STAT5B mutations in CD4+ large granular lymphocyte leukemia. Sequenced by immunoSEQ multiplex PCR; TCRdb stores in-frame clones only, minus some. There are about 40,000 clones in the sample; 70% to 85% occur only once, and approximately 0.33% lies in the top ten. The sequencing input was CD4+ T cells from blood buffy coats. All receptors come from a human donor in good health.

The chain joins TRBV9 to TRBJ2-1; a weak D match, TRBD2 (6 bases). This CDR3 is built from 16 residues. The V end lost 0 bases, the J end lost 9 bases, and 19 bases lay between the germline ends. CDR1 SGDLS and CDR2 YYNGEE come from the germline V gene. CDR3 DNA: TGTGCCAGCAGCGTAGAGCCGGGGGTGGTTCGGGCTGAGCAGTTCTTC. This encodes CASSVEPGVVRAEQFF.

This clone was seen more than once but under ten times. This rearrangement joins TRBV2 to TRBJ2-7; 10 nucleotides agree with TRBD1. Germline V lookup: CDR1 SNHLY, CDR2 FYNNEI. The V and J ends lost 10 bases and 3 bases, in that order; junction bases with no gene match: 3. The CDR3 is 12 amino acids. The CDR3 DNA sequence: TGTGCCATACGGACAGGGGGCTACGAGCAGTACTTC. Amino acid sequence: CAIRTGGYEQYF.

This rearrangement joins TRBV7-9 to TRBJ2-5, with 13 bases matching TRBD2. CDR3 size: 16 residues. J gave up 2 bases and V 5 bases, and 5 bases lay outside the gene matches. Germline assignment: CDR1 SEHNR and CDR2 FQNEAQ (reference sequence). CDR3 DNA sequence: TGTGCCAGCAGCAGAGGACTAGCGGGAGCGCAAGAGACCCAGTACTTC. Translated: CASSRGLAGAQETQYF. Using reference TRBV7-9 and TRBJ2-5 for the parts outside the CDR3, the full variable domain is DTGVSQNPRHKITKRGQNVTFRCDPISEHNRLYWYRQTLGQGPEFLTYFQNEAQLEKSRLLSDRFSAERPKGSFSTLEIQRTEQGDSAMYLCASSRGLAGAQETQYFGPGTRLLVL.

This chain connects TRBV9 to TRBJ2-7, with 10 bases fitting TRBD1. The CDR3 spans 16 residues. In germline, CDR1 is SGDLS, CDR2 YYNGEE. Losses at the gene ends were 3 bases for V and 2 bases for J; bases not matched to a gene: 8. The CDR3 here is CASSGGGTGATYEQYF. DNA of the CDR3: TGTGCCAGCAGCGGGGGGGGGACAGGGGCGACCTACGAGCAGTACTTC.

V and J are TRBV27 and TRBJ2-7; D is perhaps TRBD1 (6 bases). With 6 bases removed from V and 9 bases from J, the gap between germline ends came to 24 bases. The germline V gene encodes CDR1 MNHEY and CDR2 SMNVEV (reference sequence). The CDR3 consists of 15 residues. The CDR3 nucleotides are TGTGCCAGCAGCGAAACGGGGACAACGATCATCAGGCAGTACTTC. Translating gives CASSETGTTIIRQYF.

V is TRBV29-1 and J is TRBJ2-3; TRBD2 aligns across 8 bases. CDR3 length: 15 residues. Germline CDR1 SQVTM, CDR2 ANQGSEA. Trimming cost V 4 bases and J 4 bases; bases outside gene matches: 10. The CDR3, as DNA: TGCAGCGTTGCCGGGGGGGCCGAGTCTCCAGATACGCAGTATTTT. Translated: CSVAGGAESPDTQYF.

The chain joins TRBV5-1 to TRBJ2-6; D unclear. This CDR3 spans 14 amino acids. Germline V gene lookup returns CDR1 SGHRS and CDR2 YFSETQ. V dropped 3 bases and J dropped 1 base, with 5 bases sitting between them. The CDR3 loop reads CASSYSSGANVLTF. The CDR3 bases are TGCGCCAGCAGCTATAGTTCTGGGGCCAACGTCCTGACTTTC.

V gene TRBV5-1 combines with J gene TRBJ2-2; 8 bases fit TRBD1. V dropped 3 bases and J dropped 4; count of bases not matched to a gene: 5. The CDR3 covers 15 residues. CDR1 SGHRS and CDR2 YFSETQ come from the germline V gene. CDR3 coding DNA: TGCGCCAGCAGCTCACAGGGGGATGCCACCGGGGAGCTGTTTTTT. Its translation: CASSSQGDATGELFF.

J is TRBJ1-4 and V is TRBV6-5, with 8 bases matching TRBD1. Trimming cost V 6 bases and J 7 bases; bases outside gene matches: 10. CDR3 size: 15 residues. Germline values: CDR1 MNHEY, CDR2 SVGAGI. The CDR3 sequence is CASSRQGWGVEKLFF. In DNA form, the CDR3 reads TGTGCCAGCAGCCGACAGGGGTGGGGGGTTGAAAAACTGTTTTTT.

This clone appeared a few times. The V gene is TRBV5-1, the J gene TRBJ2-2; unclear D gene. The CDR3 has 13 amino acids. Germline V gives CDR1 SGHRS, CDR2 YFSETQ. V was cut by 1 base and J by 7 bases, with 8 bases left in between. This CDR3 is CASSLWGNGELFF. In nucleotides, the CDR3 is TGCGCCAGCAGCTTGTGGGGTAACGGGGAGCTGTTTTTT.

V and J are TRBV27 and TRBJ1-1, with 7 nucleotides matching TRBD1. V shed 4 bases, J shed 5 bases, and the junction held 7 bases outside the gene matches. CDR1 MNHEY and CDR2 SMNVEV come from the germline V gene (reference sequence). The CDR3 runs to 14 residues. This chain's CDR3 is CASSSNRGGTEAFF. CDR3 DNA: TGTGCCAGCAGTTCTAACAGGGGTGGGACTGAAGCTTTCTTT.

V is TRBV19 and J is TRBJ1-3; the D is unclear. Trimming removed 2 bases at V and 2 bases at J, with 13 bases between. Per the germline V gene, CDR1 is LNHDA and CDR2 is SQIVND (reference sequence). CDR3 size: 16 residues. The CDR3 reads CASSISSLVTGNTIYF. The CDR3 region has the DNA TGTGCCAGTAGTATATCGTCCCTTGTTACTGGAAACACCATATATTTT.

The gene calls are TRBV13 and TRBJ2-7; 7 bases are shared with TRBD1. This CDR3 has 14 amino acids. CDR1 is PRHDT, CDR2 FYEKMQ, per germline (reference sequence). V lost 3 bases, J lost 6 bases, and 8 bases stayed unmatched. CDR3 nucleotide sequence: TGTGCCAGCAGCTTCCTATCCTCAGGGGGCGAGCAGTACTTC. Amino acid sequence: CASSFLSSGGEQYF.

The CDR3 DNA reads as TGCGCCAGCAGCCAAGGAACAGGACTAGCGGGAATCACAGATACGCAGTATTTT. Translation: CASSQGTGLAGITDTQYF. The rearrangement links TRBV4-1 to TRBJ2-3, with 12 bases matching TRBD2. Germline CDR1 MGHRA, CDR2 YSYEKL. This CDR3 is 18 amino acids long. V dropped 1 base and J dropped 2; count of bases not matched to a gene: 7.

This clone came up a few times. The J gene is TRBJ1-5, the V gene TRBV7-8, with TRBD1 as a possible D gene (6 bases). The V gene lost 3 bases and the J gene lost 3 bases, with 18 bases spanning the gap. Germline values: CDR1 SGHVS, CDR2 FQNEAQ. There are 17 residues in the CDR3. CDR3 region: CASSFRLDGQPNQPQHF. DNA for the CDR3: TGTGCCAGCAGCTTTCGGCTGGACGGACAGCCCAATCAGCCCCAGCATTTT.